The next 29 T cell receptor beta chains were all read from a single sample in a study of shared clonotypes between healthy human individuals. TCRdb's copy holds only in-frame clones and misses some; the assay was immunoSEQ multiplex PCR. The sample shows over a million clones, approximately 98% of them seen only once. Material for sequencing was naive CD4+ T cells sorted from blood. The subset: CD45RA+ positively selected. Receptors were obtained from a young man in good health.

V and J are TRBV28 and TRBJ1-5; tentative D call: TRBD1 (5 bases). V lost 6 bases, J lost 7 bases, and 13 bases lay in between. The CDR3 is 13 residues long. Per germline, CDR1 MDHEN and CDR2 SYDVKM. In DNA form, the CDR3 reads TGTGCCAGCAGCTCGGGACCGGACCAGCCCCAGCATTTT. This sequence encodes CASSSGPDQPQHF.

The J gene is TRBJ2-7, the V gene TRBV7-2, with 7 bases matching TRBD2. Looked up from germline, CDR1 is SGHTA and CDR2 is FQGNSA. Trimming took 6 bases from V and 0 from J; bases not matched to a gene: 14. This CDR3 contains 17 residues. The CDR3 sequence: CASSSPGLADFSYEQYF. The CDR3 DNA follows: TGTGCCAGCAGTAGCCCGGGGCTAGCGGATTTCTCCTACGAGCAGTACTTC.

The CDR3 sequence is CASSQDSRTSGGNEQFF. The CDR3 region has the DNA TGTGCCAGCAGCCAAGATTCGAGGACTAGCGGGGGGAATGAGCAGTTCTTC. The gene calls are TRBV4-2 and TRBJ2-1, with 14 bases lining up with TRBD2. Germline V gene lookup returns CDR1 LGHNA and CDR2 YNFKEQ. V lost 0 bases, J lost 7 bases, and 5 bases stayed unmatched. The CDR3 sequence is 17 residues long.

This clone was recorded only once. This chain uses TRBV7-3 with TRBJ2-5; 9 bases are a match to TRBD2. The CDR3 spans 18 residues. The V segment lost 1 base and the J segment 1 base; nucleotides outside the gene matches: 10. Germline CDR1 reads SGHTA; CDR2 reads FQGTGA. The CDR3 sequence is CASSLRPGLASLQETQYF. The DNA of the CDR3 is TGTGCCAGCAGCTTAAGGCCCGGACTAGCGAGCCTCCAAGAGACCCAGTACTTC.

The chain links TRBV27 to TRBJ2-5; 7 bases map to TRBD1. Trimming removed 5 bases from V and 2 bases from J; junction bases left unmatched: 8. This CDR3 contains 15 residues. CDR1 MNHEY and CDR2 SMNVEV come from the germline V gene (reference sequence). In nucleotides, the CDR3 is TGTGCCAGCAGTATTCTTCCGGGACAGCAAGAGACCCAGTACTTC. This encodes CASSILPGQQETQYF.

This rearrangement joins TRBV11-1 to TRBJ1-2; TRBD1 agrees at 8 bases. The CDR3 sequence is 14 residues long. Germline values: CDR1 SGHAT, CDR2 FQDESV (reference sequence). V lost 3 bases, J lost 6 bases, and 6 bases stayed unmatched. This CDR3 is CASSLDRVNDGYTF. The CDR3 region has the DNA TGTGCCAGCAGCTTGGACAGGGTAAATGATGGCTACACCTTC. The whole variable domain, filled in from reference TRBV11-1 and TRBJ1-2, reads EAEVAQSPRYKITEKSQAVAFWCDPISGHATLYWYRQILGQGPELLVQFQDESVVDDSQLPKDRFSAERLKGVDSTLKIQPAELGDSAMYLCASSLDRVNDGYTFGSGTRLTVV.

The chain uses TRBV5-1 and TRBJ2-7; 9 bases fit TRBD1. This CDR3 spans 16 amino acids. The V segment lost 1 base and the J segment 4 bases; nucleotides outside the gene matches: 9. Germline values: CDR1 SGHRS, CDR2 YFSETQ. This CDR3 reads CASSLSFGTGSYEQYF. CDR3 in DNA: TGCGCCAGCAGCTTGTCCTTCGGGACAGGGTCTTACGAGCAGTACTTC.

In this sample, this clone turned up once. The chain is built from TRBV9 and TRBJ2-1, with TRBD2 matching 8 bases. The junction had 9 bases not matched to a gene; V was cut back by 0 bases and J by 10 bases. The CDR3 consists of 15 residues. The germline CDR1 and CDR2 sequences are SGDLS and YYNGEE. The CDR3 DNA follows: TGTGCCAGCAGCGTAGACGGGAGGGCCATCAAGGAGCAGTTCTTC. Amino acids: CASSVDGRAIKEQFF.

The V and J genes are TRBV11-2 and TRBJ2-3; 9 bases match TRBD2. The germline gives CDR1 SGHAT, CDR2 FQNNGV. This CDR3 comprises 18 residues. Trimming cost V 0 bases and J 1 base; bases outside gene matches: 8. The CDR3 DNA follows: TGTGCCAGCAGCTTAGAAAGGGGTGGCGGGAGGGGCACAGATACGCAGTATTTT. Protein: CASSLERGGGRGTDTQYF.

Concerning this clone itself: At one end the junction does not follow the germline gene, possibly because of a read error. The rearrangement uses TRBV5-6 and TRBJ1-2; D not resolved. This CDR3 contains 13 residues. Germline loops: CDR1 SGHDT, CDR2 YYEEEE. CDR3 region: CASSLAKVLMGSF. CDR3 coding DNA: TGTGCCAGCAGCTTGGCCAAGGTGCTAATGGGCTCCTTC.

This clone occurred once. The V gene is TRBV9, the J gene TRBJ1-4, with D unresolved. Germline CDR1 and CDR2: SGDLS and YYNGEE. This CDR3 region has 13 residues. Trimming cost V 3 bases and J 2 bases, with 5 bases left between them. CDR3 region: CASSARTNEKLFF. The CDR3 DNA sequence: TGTGCCAGCAGCGCGAGGACTAATGAAAAACTGTTTTTT.

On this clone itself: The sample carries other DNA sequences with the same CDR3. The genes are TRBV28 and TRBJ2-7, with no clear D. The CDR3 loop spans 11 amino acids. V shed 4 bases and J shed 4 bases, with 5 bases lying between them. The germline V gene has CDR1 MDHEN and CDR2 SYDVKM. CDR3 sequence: CASSSFYEQYF. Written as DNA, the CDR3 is TGTGCCAGCAGTTCATTTTACGAGCAGTACTTC.

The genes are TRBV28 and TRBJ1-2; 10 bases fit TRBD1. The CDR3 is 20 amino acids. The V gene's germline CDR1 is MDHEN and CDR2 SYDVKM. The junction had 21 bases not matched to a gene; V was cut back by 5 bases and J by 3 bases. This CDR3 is CASSPYRRDRGRMIDYGYTF. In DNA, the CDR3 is TGTGCCAGCAGTCCATACCGACGGGACAGGGGCAGAATGATCGACTATGGCTACACCTTC.

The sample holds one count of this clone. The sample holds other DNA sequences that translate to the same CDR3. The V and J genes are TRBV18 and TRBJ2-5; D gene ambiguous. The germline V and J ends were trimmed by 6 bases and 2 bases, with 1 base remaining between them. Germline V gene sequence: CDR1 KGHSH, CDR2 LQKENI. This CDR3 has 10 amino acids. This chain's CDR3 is CASSQETQYF. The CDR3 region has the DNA TGTGCCAGCTCTCAAGAGACCCAGTACTTC. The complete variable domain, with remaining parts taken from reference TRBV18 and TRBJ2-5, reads NAGVMQNPRHLVRRRGQEARLRCSPMKGHSHVYWYRQLPEEGLKFMVYLQKENIIDESGMPKERFSAEFPKEGPSILRIQQVVRGDSAAYFCASSQETQYFGPGTRLLVL.

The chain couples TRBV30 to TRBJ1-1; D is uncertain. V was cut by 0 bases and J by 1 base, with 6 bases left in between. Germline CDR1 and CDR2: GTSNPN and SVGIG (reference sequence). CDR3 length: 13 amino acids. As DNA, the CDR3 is TGTGCCTGGAGTGTAGTCCAGAACACTGAAGCTTTCTTT. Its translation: CAWSVVQNTEAFF. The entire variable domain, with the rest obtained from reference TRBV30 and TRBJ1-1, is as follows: SQTIHQWPATLVQPVGSPLSLECTVEGTSNPNLYWYRQAAGRGLQLLFYSVGIGQISSEVPQNLSASRPQDRQFILSSKKLLLSDSGFYLCAWSVVQNTEAFFGQGTRLTVV.

The CDR3: CASGDRGQYEQYF. The CDR3 nucleotides are TGTGCCAGCGGCGACAGGGGGCAATACGAGCAGTACTTC. V gene TRBV5-5 combines with J gene TRBJ2-7; TRBD1 aligns across 10 bases. CDR3 length: 13 residues. Trimming at V came to 7 bases and at J to 4 bases, leaving 5 bases not matched to a gene. Germline V lookup: CDR1 SGHKS, CDR2 YYEKEE (reference sequence).

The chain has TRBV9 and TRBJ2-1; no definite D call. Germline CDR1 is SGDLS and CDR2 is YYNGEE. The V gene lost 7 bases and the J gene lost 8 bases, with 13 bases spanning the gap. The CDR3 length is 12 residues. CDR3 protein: CASSRSRDEQFF. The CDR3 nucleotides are TGTGCCAGCTCCCGTTCTCGGGATGAGCAGTTCTTC.

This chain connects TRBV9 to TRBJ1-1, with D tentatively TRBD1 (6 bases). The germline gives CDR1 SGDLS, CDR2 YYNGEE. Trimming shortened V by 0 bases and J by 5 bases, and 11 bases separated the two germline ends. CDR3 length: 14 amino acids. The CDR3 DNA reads TGTGCCAGCAGCGTAGCTCCCAGGGGTACTGAAGCTTTCTTT. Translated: CASSVAPRGTEAFF.

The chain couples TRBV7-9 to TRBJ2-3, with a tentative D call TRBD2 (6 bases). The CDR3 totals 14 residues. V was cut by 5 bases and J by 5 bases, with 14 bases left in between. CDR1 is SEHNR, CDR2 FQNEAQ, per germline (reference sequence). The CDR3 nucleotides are TGTGCCAGCAGCCGCGGACTACCTCAAGATACGCAGTATTTT. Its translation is CASSRGLPQDTQYF.

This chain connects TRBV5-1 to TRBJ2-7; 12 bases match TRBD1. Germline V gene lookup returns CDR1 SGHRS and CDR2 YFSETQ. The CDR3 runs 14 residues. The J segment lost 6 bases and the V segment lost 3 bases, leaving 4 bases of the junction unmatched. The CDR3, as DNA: TGCGCCAGCAGCTACGGGACAGGGGGCCGCGAGCAGTACTTC. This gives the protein CASSYGTGGREQYF. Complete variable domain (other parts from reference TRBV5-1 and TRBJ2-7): KAGVTQTPRYLIKTRGQQVTLSCSPISGHRSVSWYQQTPGQGLQFLFEYFSETQRNKGNFPGRFSGRQFSNSRSEMNVSTLELGDSALYLCASSYGTGGREQYFGPGTRLTVT.

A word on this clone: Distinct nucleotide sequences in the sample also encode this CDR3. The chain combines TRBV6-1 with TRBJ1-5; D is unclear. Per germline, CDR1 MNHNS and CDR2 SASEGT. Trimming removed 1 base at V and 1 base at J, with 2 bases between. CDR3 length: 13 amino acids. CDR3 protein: CASSEGSNQPQHF. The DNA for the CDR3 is TGTGCCAGCAGTGAAGGCAGCAATCAGCCCCAGCATTTT.

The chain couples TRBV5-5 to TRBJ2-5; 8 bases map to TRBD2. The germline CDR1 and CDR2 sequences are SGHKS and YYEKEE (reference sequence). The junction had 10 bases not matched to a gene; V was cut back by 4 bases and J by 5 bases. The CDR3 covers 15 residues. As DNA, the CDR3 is TGTGCCAGCAGCACATCCGGGACTAGTGGGGAGACCCAGTACTTC. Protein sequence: CASSTSGTSGETQYF.

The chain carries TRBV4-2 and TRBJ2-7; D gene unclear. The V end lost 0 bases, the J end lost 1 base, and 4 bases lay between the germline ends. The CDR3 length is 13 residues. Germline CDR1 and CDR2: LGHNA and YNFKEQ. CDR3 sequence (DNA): TGTGCCAGCAGCCAAGAGGTTTCCTACGAGCAGTACTTC. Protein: CASSQEVSYEQYF.

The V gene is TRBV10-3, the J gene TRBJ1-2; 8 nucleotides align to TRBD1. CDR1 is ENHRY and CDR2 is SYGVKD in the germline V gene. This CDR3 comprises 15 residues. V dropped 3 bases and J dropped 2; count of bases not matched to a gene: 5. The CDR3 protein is CAISDLGQANYGYTF. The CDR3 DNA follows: TGTGCCATCAGTGACTTGGGACAGGCGAACTATGGCTACACCTTC.

CDR3 residues: CSVVLSGRAIFYEQYF. Here the CDR3 DNA reads TGCAGCGTTGTCCTTAGCGGGAGGGCCATCTTCTACGAGCAGTACTTC. The V and J genes are TRBV29-1 and TRBJ2-7; 11 positions match TRBD2. The ends lost 4 bases at V and 3 bases at J; junction bases unmatched: 11. In germline, CDR1 is SQVTM, CDR2 ANQGSEA. This CDR3 has 16 amino acids.

The CDR3 sequence is CASSLASYEQYF. The CDR3 DNA reads TGTGCCAGCTCACTTGCCTCCTACGAGCAGTACTTC. The chain couples TRBV18 to TRBJ2-7, with D uncertain. The CDR3 is made up of 12 amino acids. Trimming shortened V by 4 bases and J by 0 bases, and 4 bases separated the two germline ends. CDR1 is KGHSH, CDR2 LQKENI, per germline.

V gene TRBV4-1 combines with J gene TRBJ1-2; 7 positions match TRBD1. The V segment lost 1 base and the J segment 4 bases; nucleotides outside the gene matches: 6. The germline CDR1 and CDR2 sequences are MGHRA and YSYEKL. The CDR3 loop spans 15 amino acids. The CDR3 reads CASSQVQGGSYGYTF. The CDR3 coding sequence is TGCGCCAGCAGCCAAGTTCAGGGGGGAAGCTATGGCTACACCTTC.

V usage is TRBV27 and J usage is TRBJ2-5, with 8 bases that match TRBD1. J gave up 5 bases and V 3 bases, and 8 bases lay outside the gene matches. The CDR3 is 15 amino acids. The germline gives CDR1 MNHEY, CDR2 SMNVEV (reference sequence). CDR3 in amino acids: CASSFWAGGRETQYF. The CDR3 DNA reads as TGTGCCAGCAGTTTTTGGGCAGGGGGCAGGGAGACCCAGTACTTC.

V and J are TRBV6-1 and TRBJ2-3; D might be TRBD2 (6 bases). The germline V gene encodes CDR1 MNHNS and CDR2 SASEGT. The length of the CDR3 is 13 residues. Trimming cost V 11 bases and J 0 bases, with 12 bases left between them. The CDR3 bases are TGTGCCCACTCGGGGACTAGCACAGATACGCAGTATTTT. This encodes CAHSGTSTDTQYF.